This T cell receptor (beta chain) appears in the sequencing data of a study of blood T cell repertoires in COVID-19. Study overall: Material from acute and convalescent COVID-19 was sourced from the United States, Italy and Spain. Sources were T cells, B-cell-depleted T cells, or PBMCs; the material itself was cDNA or gDNA.

Here immunoSEQ multiplex PCR was the method, and the copy in TCRdb shows in-frame clones only, minus some. This table has roughly 150,000 clones, 80% to 95% appearing once. Seattle participants joined during active infection and were tracked over time. The material sequenced was peripheral blood. The receptor's source is a woman between 55 and 75 years old with COVID-19, enrolled during active disease.

Here the CDR3 DNA reads TGCGCCAGCAGCCTCGGACACTTGAACACTGAAGCTTTCTTT. As protein: CASSLGHLNTEAFF. This chain joins TRBV4-1 and TRBJ1-1, with D tentatively TRBD1 (5 bases). The CDR3 has 14 residues. The V gene's germline CDR1 is MGHRA and CDR2 YSYEKL. V was trimmed by 4 bases and J by 0 bases, leaving 9 bases between them.